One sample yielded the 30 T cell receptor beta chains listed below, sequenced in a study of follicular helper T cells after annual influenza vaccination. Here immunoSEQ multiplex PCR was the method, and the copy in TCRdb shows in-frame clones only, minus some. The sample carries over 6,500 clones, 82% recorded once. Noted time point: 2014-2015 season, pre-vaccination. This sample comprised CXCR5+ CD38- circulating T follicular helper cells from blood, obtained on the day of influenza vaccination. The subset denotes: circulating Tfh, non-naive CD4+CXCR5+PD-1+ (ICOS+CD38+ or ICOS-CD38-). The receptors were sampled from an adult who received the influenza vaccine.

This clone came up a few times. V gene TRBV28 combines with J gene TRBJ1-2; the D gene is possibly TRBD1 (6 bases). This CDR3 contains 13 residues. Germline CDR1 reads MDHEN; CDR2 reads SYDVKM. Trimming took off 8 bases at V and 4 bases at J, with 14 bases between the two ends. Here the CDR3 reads CASLRGGRYGYTF. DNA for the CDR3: TGTGCCAGCCTCCGAGGGGGGCGCTATGGCTACACCTTC.

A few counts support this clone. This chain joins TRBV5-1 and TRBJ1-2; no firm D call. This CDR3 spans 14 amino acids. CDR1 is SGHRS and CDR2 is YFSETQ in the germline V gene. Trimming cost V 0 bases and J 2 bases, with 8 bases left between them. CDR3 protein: CASSLESPNYGYTF. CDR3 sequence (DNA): TGCGCCAGCAGCTTGGAAAGTCCGAACTATGGCTACACCTTC.

CDR3 residues: CASSLELAGGSGANVLTF. The CDR3 coding sequence is TGTGCCAGCAGCTTAGAACTAGCGGGGGGCTCTGGGGCCAACGTCCTGACTTTC. This sequence joins TRBV11-2 and TRBJ2-6, with TRBD2 matching 12 bases. Germline V gene sequence: CDR1 SGHAT, CDR2 FQNNGV. V was clipped by 0 bases and J by 0 bases; unmatched bases: 0. The CDR3 is 18 residues long.

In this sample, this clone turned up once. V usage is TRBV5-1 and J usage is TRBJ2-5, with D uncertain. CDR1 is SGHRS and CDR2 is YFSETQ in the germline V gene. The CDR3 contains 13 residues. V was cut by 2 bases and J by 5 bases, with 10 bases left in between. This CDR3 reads CASSFIVEETQYF. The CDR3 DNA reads TGCGCCAGCAGCTTCATAGTTGAGGAGACCCAGTACTTC.

The CDR3 sequence is CASSFGLAGGSYNEQFF. CDR3 coding DNA: TGTGCCAGCAGCTTTGGACTAGCGGGGGGTTCTTACAATGAGCAGTTCTTC. The chain couples TRBV5-4 to TRBJ2-1; 14 bases align to TRBD2. After removal of 2 bases from V and 4 bases from J, the junction contained 5 bases not matched to a gene. Per germline, CDR1 SGHNT and CDR2 YYREEE (reference sequence). The CDR3 contains 17 residues. Full variable domain (missing parts from reference TRBV5-4 and TRBJ2-1): ETGVTQSPTHLIKTRGQQVTLRCSSQSGHNTVSWYQQALGQGPQFIFQYYREEENGRGNFPPRFSGLQFPNYSSELNVNALELDDSALYLCASSFGLAGGSYNEQFFGPGTRLTVL.

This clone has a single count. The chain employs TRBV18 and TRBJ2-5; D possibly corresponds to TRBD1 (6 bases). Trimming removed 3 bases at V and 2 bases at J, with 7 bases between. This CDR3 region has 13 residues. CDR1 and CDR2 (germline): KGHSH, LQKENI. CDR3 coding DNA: TGTGCCAGCTCACCCGGACAGCAAGAGACCCAGTACTTC. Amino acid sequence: CASSPGQQETQYF. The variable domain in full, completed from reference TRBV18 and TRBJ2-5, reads NAGVMQNPRHLVRRRGQEARLRCSPMKGHSHVYWYRQLPEEGLKFMVYLQKENIIDESGMPKERFSAEFPKEGPSILRIQQVVRGDSAAYFCASSPGQQETQYFGPGTRLLVL.

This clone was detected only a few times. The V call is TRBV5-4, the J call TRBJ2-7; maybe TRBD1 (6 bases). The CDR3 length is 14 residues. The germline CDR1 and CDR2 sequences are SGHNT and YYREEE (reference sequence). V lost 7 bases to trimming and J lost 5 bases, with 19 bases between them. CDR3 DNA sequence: TGTGCCAGCCAATTCAGGGGTAGTACCAACGAGCAGTACTTC. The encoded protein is CASQFRGSTNEQYF.

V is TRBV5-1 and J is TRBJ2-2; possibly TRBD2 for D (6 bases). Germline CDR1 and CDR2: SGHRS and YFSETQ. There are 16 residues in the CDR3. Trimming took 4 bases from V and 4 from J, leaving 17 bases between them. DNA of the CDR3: TGCGCCAGCAGCCTACGACAGACCGGGGGCACCGGGGAGCTGTTTTTT. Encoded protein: CASSLRQTGGTGELFF.

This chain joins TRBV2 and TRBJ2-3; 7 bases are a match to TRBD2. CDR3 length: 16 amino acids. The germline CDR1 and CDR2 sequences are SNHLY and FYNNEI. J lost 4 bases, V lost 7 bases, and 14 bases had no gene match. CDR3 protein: CASNQLLAAEADTQYF. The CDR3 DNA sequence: TGTGCCAGCAATCAACTCCTAGCGGCGGAAGCAGATACGCAGTATTTT. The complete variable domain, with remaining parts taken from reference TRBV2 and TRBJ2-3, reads EPEVTQTPSHQVTQMGQEVILRCVPISNHLYFYWYRQILGQKVEFLVSFYNNEISEKSEIFDDQFSVERPDGSNFTLKIRSTKLEDSAMYFCASNQLLAAEADTQYFGPGTRLTVL.

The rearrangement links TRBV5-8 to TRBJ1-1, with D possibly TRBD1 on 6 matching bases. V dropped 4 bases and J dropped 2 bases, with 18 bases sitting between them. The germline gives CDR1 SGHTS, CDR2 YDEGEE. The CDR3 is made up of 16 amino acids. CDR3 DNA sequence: TGTGCCAGCAGCCCTACCGGGGGGGGGCGTAACACTGAAGCTTTCTTT. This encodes CASSPTGGGRNTEAFF.

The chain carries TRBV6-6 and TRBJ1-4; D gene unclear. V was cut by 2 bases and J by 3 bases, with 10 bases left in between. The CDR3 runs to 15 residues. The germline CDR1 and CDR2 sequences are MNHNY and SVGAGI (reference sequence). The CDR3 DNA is TGTGCCAGCAGTTACGGGTCCGGGGCTAATGAAAAACTGTTTTTT. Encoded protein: CASSYGSGANEKLFF.

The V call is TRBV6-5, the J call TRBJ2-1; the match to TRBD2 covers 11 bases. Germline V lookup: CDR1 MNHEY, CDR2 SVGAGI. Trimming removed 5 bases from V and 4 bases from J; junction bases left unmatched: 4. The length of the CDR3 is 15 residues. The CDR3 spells CASSPRLAGYNEQFF. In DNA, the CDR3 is TGTGCCAGCAGTCCCAGACTAGCGGGGTACAATGAGCAGTTCTTC.

CDR3 DNA sequence: TGTGCCAGCAGTGAATACGGACAGCCCCAAGAGACCCAGTACTTC. Its translation is CASSEYGQPQETQYF. The chain combines TRBV25-1 with TRBJ2-5; maybe TRBD1 (6 bases). V was cut by 0 bases and J by 1 base, with 9 bases left in between. The CDR3 sequence is 15 residues long. In germline, CDR1 is MGHDK, CDR2 SYGVNS.

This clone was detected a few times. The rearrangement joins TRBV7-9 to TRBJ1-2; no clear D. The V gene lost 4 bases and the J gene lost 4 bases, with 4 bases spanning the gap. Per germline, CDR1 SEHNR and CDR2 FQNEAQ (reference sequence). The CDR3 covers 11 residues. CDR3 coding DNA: TGTGCCAGCAGCTCTGGCTATGGCTACACCTTC. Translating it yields CASSSGYGYTF.

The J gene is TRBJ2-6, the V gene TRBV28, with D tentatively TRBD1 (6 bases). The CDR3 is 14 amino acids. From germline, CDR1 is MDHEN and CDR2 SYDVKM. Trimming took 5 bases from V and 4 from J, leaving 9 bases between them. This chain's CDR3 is CASSTQGGANVLTF. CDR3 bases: TGTGCCAGCAGTACTCAGGGGGGGGCCAACGTCCTGACTTTC.

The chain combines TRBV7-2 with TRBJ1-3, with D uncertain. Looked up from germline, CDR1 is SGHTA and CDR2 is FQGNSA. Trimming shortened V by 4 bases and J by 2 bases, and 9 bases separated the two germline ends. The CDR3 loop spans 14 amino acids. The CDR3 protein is CASSYDAAGNTIYF. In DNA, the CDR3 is TGTGCCAGCAGCTATGACGCAGCTGGAAACACCATATATTTT.

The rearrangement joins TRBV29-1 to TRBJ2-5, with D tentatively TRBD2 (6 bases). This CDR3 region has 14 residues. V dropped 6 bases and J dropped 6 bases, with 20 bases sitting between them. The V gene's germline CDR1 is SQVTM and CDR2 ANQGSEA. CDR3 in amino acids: CSVPWGVSPKTQYF. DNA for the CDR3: TGCAGCGTCCCTTGGGGGGTTTCGCCCAAGACCCAGTACTTC.

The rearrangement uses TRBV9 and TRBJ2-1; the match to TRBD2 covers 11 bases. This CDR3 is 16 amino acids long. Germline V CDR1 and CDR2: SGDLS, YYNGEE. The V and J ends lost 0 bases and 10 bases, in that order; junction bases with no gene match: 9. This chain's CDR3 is CASSVVGTSGSTEQFF. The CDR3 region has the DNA TGTGCCAGCAGCGTAGTCGGGACTAGCGGTTCTACCGAGCAGTTCTTC.

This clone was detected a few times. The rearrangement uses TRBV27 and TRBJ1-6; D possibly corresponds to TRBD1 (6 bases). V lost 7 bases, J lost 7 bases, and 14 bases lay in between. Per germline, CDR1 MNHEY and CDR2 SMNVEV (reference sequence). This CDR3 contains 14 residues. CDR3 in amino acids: CASTQGLSNSPLHF. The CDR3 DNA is TGTGCCAGCACTCAGGGGCTGTCAAATTCACCCCTCCACTTT.

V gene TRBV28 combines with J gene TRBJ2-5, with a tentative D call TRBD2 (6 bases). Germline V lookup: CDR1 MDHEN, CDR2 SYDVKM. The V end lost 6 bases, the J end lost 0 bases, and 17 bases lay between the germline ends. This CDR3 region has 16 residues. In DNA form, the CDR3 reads TGTGCCAGCAGCGCCCTGGGAGGTTCGTACCAAGAGACCCAGTACTTC. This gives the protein CASSALGGSYQETQYF.

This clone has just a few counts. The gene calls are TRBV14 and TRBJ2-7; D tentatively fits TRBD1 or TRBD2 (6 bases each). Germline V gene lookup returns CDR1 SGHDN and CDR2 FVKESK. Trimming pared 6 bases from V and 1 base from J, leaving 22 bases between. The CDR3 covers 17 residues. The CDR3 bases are TGTGCCAGCAGTCAGATTGAGGGTAAGGGGGGATCCTACGAGCAGTACTTC. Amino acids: CASSQIEGKGGSYEQYF.

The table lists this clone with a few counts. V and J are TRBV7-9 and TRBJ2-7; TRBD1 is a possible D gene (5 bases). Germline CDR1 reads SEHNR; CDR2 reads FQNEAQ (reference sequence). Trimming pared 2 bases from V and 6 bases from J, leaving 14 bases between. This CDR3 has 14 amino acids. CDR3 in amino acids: CASSLFGALSEQYF. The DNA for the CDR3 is TGTGCCAGCAGCTTATTTGGGGCCCTCTCCGAGCAGTACTTC.

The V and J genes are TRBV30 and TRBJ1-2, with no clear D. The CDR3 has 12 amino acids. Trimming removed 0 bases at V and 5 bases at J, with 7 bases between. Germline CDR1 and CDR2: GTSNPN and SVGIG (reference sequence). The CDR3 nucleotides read TGTGCCTGGAGTGTGCCTGGGTATGGCTACACCTTC. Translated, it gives CAWSVPGYGYTF.

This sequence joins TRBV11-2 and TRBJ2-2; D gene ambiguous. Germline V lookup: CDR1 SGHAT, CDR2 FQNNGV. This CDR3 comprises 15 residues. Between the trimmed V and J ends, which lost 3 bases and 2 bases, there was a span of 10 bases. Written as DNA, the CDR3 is TGTGCCAGCAGCTTCGGGCTAGTCAACACCGGGGAGCTGTTTTTT. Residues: CASSFGLVNTGELFF.

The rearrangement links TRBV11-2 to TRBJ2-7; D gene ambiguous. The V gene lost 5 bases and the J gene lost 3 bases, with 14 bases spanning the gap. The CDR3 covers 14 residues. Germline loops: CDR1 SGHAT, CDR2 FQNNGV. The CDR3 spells CASSPEKLIYEQYF. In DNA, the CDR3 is TGTGCCAGCAGCCCCGAGAAACTTATCTACGAGCAGTACTTC.

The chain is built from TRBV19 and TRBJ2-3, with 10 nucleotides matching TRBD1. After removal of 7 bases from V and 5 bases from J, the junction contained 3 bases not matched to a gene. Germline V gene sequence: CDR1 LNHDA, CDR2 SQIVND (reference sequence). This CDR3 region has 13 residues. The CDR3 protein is CASKDRGLDTQYF. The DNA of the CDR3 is TGTGCCAGTAAAGACAGGGGGCTAGATACGCAGTATTTT.

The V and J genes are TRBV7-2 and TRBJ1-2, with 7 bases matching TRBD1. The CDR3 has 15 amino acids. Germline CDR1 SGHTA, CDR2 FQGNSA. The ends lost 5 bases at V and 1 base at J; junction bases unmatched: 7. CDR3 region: CASSLGTESNYGYTF. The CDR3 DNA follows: TGTGCCAGCAGCCTAGGGACAGAAAGTAACTATGGCTACACCTTC.

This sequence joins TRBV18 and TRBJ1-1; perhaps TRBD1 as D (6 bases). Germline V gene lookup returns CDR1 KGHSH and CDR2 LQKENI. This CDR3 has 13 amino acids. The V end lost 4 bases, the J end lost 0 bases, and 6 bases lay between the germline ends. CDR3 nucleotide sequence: TGTGCCAGCTCACAGGGGGTGAACACTGAAGCTTTCTTT. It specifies CASSQGVNTEAFF.

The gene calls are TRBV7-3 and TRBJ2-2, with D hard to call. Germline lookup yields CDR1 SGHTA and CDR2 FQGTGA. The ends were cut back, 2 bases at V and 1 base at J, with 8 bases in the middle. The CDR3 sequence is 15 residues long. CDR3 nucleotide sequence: TGTGCCAGCAGCTTATTCCCGGGGAACACCGGGGAGCTGTTTTTT. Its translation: CASSLFPGNTGELFF.

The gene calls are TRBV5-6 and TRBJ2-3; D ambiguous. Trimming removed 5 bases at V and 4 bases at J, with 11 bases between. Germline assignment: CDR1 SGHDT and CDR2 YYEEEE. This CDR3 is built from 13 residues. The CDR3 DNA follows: TGTGCCAGCAGTTTCGACCCGGCAGATACGCAGTATTTT. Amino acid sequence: CASSFDPADTQYF.